This T cell receptor (beta chain) stems from a study of T cell repertoires in cytomegalovirus infection. Germline V gene lookup returns CDR1 LNHDA and CDR2 SQIVND (reference sequence). This CDR3 has 15 amino acids. V lost 5 bases and J lost 7; bases outside the gene matches: 8. Using its own MiXCR run on the reads, TCRdb lists one record per CDR3 protein. This table holds about 530,000 distinct CDR3 sequences, more than 20% found once. This clonotype originated in a human donor in good health (CMV status not recorded). Some clones in this sample may be carry-over from other donors' samples. This chain joins TRBV19 and TRBJ2-1, with 10 bases identical to TRBD1. The sequenced sample was PBMCs. This CDR3 is CASSRGGQGGNEQFF. The CDR3 region has the DNA TGTGCCAGTAGTCGCGGAGGACAGGGGGGAAATGAGCAGTTCTTC.